Below are 21 T cell receptor beta chains sequenced from a single sample in a study of Tregs in tolerant kidney transplant recipients. Mixed chimerism was transient after nonmyeloablative marrow transplants from related graft donors. Clones were read by immunoSEQ multiplex PCR, and TCRdb kept only the in-frame ones, dropping some. The data show about 52,000 clones, with about 90% seen just once and 13% to 15% held by the top ten. The material sequenced was CD8+ T cells from blood (PBMCs), taken 24 months after the transplant. These receptors were taken from a human patient who received a combined kidney and bone marrow transplant. The graft donor may have given rise to some T cells.

This clone was counted a few times. Here the CDR3 reads CASSAEGASGRDEQYF. Written as DNA, the CDR3 is TGTGCCAGCAGCGCGGAGGGGGCTAGCGGGAGGGACGAGCAGTACTTC. The rearrangement links TRBV9 to TRBJ2-7; 12 bases fit TRBD2. Germline-derived CDR1 and CDR2 are SGDLS and YYNGEE. V gave up 3 bases and J gave up 5 bases; unmatched junction bases: 9. The CDR3 loop spans 16 amino acids. Looking up the rest from reference TRBV9 and TRBJ2-7 gives the full variable domain: DSGVTQTPKHLITATGQRVTLRCSPRSGDLSVYWYQQSLDQGLQFLIQYYNGEERAKGNILERFSAQQFPDLHSELNLSSLELGDSALYFCASSAEGASGRDEQYFGPGTRLTVT.

This CDR3 reads CASRRLAEPGDTQYF. The DNA for the CDR3 is TGTGCCAGTCGACGGCTAGCGGAACCCGGGGATACGCAGTATTTT. The genes are TRBV19 and TRBJ2-3; the match to TRBD2 covers 7 bases. CDR3 length: 15 residues. CDR1 LNHDA and CDR2 SQIVND come from the germline V gene (reference sequence). The J segment lost 6 bases and the V segment lost 8 bases, leaving 14 bases of the junction unmatched.

The chain couples TRBV15 to TRBJ2-7, with a weak D call TRBD1 (5 bases). V dropped 1 base and J dropped 2 bases, with 12 bases sitting between them. Germline CDR1 and CDR2: LNHNV and YYDKDF (reference sequence). The length of the CDR3 is 15 residues. Here the CDR3 reads CATSRGTGPAYEQYF. CDR3 in DNA: TGTGCCACCAGCAGAGGAACAGGCCCAGCCTACGAGCAGTACTTC. Supplemented by reference TRBV15 and TRBJ2-7, the full variable domain reads DAMVIQNPRYQVTQFGKPVTLSCSQTLNHNVMYWYQQKSSQAPKLLFHYYDKDFNNEADTPDNFQSRRPNTSFCFLDIRSPGLGDTAMYLCATSRGTGPAYEQYFGPGTRLTVT.

The V call is TRBV15, the J call TRBJ1-6; maybe TRBD1 (5 bases). Germline lookup yields CDR1 LNHNV and CDR2 YYDKDF (reference sequence). This CDR3 is built from 17 residues. V lost 1 base and J lost 2, with 12 bases in between. The CDR3 nucleotides read TGTGCCACCAGCAGAGCAACGGCAGGGCCCTATAATTCACCCCTCCACTTT. The encoded protein is CATSRATAGPYNSPLHF.

By share of the sample, this clone is medium-sized. V gene TRBV27 combines with J gene TRBJ2-2, with a weak D call TRBD1 (5 bases). The CDR3 spans 15 residues. The germline CDR1 and CDR2 sequences are MNHEY and SMNVEV (reference sequence). V gave up 5 bases and J gave up 4 bases, with 14 bases separating them. The CDR3 region is CASSILQGSTGELFF. The DNA for the CDR3 is TGTGCCAGCAGTATTTTGCAGGGAAGCACCGGGGAGCTGTTTTTT.

The V and J genes are TRBV13 and TRBJ2-1; unclear D gene. The CDR3 runs to 13 residues. Germline CDR1 and CDR2: PRHDT and FYEKMQ (reference sequence). V gave up 1 base and J gave up 5 bases, with 6 bases separating them. Here the CDR3 reads CASSLVQNNEQFF. The CDR3 DNA follows: TGTGCCAGCAGCTTAGTACAGAACAATGAGCAGTTCTTC.

This chain joins TRBV7-3 and TRBJ2-3, with D tentatively TRBD2 (6 bases). This CDR3 region has 15 residues. Per the germline V gene, CDR1 is SGHTA and CDR2 is FQGTGA. V dropped 4 bases and J dropped 4 bases, with 15 bases sitting between them. As DNA, the CDR3 is TGTGCCAGCAGCTCGGGACTCCCCCCCTCAGATACGCAGTATTTT. Translated, it gives CASSSGLPPSDTQYF. The variable domain in full, with the rest retrieved from reference TRBV7-3 and TRBJ2-3, is GAGVSQTPSNKVTEKGKYVELRCDPISGHTALYWYRQSLGQGPEFLIYFQGTGAADDSGLPNDRFFAVRPEGSVSTLKIQRTERGDSAVYLCASSSGLPPSDTQYFGPGTRLTVL.

V usage is TRBV5-6 and J usage is TRBJ2-7; 9 bases fit TRBD1. J was trimmed by 4 bases and V by 0 bases; bases with no gene match: 11. Germline CDR1 and CDR2: SGHDT and YYEEEE. The CDR3 has 17 amino acids. As DNA, the CDR3 is TGTGCCAGCAGCTTGGCCCCCCGTGGACAGGGGATATACGAGCAGTACTTC. Its protein is CASSLAPRGQGIYEQYF. Complete variable domain (other parts from reference TRBV5-6 and TRBJ2-7): DAGVTQSPTHLIKTRGQQVTLRCSPKSGHDTVSWYQQALGQGPQFIFQYYEEEERQRGNFPDRFSGHQFPNYSSELNVNALLLGDSALYLCASSLAPRGQGIYEQYFGPGTRLTVT.

The V call is TRBV28, the J call TRBJ2-7; 10 nucleotides align to TRBD1. CDR1 is MDHEN, CDR2 SYDVKM, per germline. This CDR3 has 15 amino acids. After removal of 4 bases from V and 2 bases from J, the junction contained 5 bases not matched to a gene. The CDR3 DNA sequence: TGTGCCAGCAGTTCCATCGGACAGGGGGCCTACGAGCAGTACTTC. Its protein product is CASSSIGQGAYEQYF.

This clone was picked up one time. This chain joins TRBV19 and TRBJ1-2; possibly TRBD1 for D (6 bases). The CDR3 runs 15 residues. Per the germline V gene, CDR1 is LNHDA and CDR2 is SQIVND (reference sequence). The V end lost 1 base, the J end lost 4 bases, and 13 bases lay between the germline ends. CDR3 sequence reads: CASSIVPGEGYGYTF. Written as DNA, the CDR3 is TGTGCCAGTAGTATAGTTCCAGGGGAAGGCTATGGCTACACCTTC. The full variable domain, in which reference TRBV19 and TRBJ1-2 provide the parts outside the CDR3, is DGGITQSPKYLFRKEGQNVTLSCEQNLNHDAMYWYRQDPGQGLRLIYYSQIVNDFQKGDIAEGYSVSREKKESFPLTVTSAQKNPTAFYLCASSIVPGEGYGYTFGSGTRLTVV.

This chain links TRBV5-4 with TRBJ2-5, with 7 bases fitting TRBD1. With V trimmed by 5 bases and J by 5 bases, 12 bases remained unmatched. The CDR3 length is 15 residues. The V gene's germline CDR1 is SGHNT and CDR2 YYREEE (reference sequence). The CDR3 loop is CASSPQRGGWETQYF. Written as DNA, the CDR3 is TGTGCCAGCAGTCCCCAGAGAGGGGGCTGGGAGACCCAGTACTTC.

The table lists this clone with a few counts. V gene TRBV30 combines with J gene TRBJ1-2; D not resolved. The germline V gene has CDR1 GTSNPN and CDR2 SVGIG (reference sequence). Trimming removed 0 bases at V and 3 bases at J, with 8 bases between. The CDR3 runs 13 residues. The CDR3 region has the DNA TGTGCCTGGAGTGTACCAGAATACTATGGCTACACCTTC. Translating gives CAWSVPEYYGYTF. The full variable domain, rest sourced from reference TRBV30 and TRBJ1-2, is SQTIHQWPATLVQPVGSPLSLECTVEGTSNPNLYWYRQAAGRGLQLLFYSVGIGQISSEVPQNLSASRPQDRQFILSSKKLLLSDSGFYLCAWSVPEYYGYTFGSGTRLTVV.

About this clone itself: No conserved phenylalanine or tryptophan ends this CDR3, so it is likely a read error. Because the CDR3's place on the DNA is in doubt, the DNA is left out and the CDR3 is given as listed by TCRdb. The CDR3 here is CASSWWTGERLFA. The V and J genes are TRBV7-9 and TRBJ1-1; the table gives TRBD1 as D, unverified against the DNA. The CDR3 is 13 residues long, counting both termini. The V gene's germline CDR1 is SEHNR and CDR2 FQNEAQ (reference sequence).

J is TRBJ2-7 and V is TRBV7-9; D not certain. CDR3 length: 12 amino acids. Germline V gene data show CDR1 as SEHNR and CDR2 as FQNEAQ (reference sequence). The V end lost 4 bases, the J end lost 4 bases, and 8 bases lay between the germline ends. The CDR3 reads CASSYLFYEQYF. CDR3 in DNA: TGTGCCAGCAGCTACCTATTTTACGAGCAGTACTTC.

The chain joins TRBV19 to TRBJ2-5; TRBD1 agrees at 10 bases. Near its end, the DNA agrees better with TRBJ2-7, so the J call may be wrong. CDR1 LNHDA and CDR2 SQIVND come from the germline V gene (reference sequence). The CDR3 has 14 amino acids. The CDR3 is CASSSGTGAYEQYF. The CDR3 nucleotides are TGTGCCAGTAGCTCCGGGACAGGGGCCTACGAGCAGTACTTC.

The chain joins TRBV4-1 to TRBJ2-3; no reliable D call. From germline, CDR1 is MGHRA and CDR2 YSYEKL. Trimming stripped 4 bases from V and 0 bases from J, with 11 bases between. This CDR3 is built from 15 residues. The CDR3: CASSPTVTSTDTQYF. The CDR3 DNA is TGCGCCAGCAGCCCGACTGTAACTAGCACAGATACGCAGTATTTT.

Comment on this clone: One junction end disagrees with the germline gene, perhaps due to a read error. The chain couples TRBV13 to TRBJ2-2; D remains unclear. Germline V gives CDR1 PRHDT, CDR2 FYEKMQ (reference sequence). The CDR3 runs to 13 residues. In DNA form, the CDR3 reads TGTGCCAGCACCTTACGGGTTACCGGGGAGCTGTTTTTT. Amino acids: CASTLRVTGELFF.

V usage is TRBV27 and J usage is TRBJ2-3; 7 bases are a match to TRBD2. This CDR3 has 18 amino acids. Germline lookup yields CDR1 MNHEY and CDR2 SMNVEV (reference sequence). Trimming took 4 bases from V and 2 from J; bases not matched to a gene: 15. The CDR3: CASSSSFWAGENTDTQYF. The CDR3 region has the DNA TGTGCCAGCAGTTCCTCTTTTTGGGCGGGAGAGAACACAGATACGCAGTATTTT.

The genes are TRBV11-1 and TRBJ2-4, with TRBD1 as a possible D gene (6 bases). The CDR3 totals 12 residues. CDR1 is SGHAT, CDR2 FQDESV, per germline (reference sequence). V lost 3 bases to trimming and J lost 8 bases, with 8 bases between them. This CDR3 is CASSFRGDIQYF. CDR3 in DNA: TGTGCCAGCAGCTTCAGGGGTGACATTCAGTACTTC.

The J gene is TRBJ2-3, the V gene TRBV2; TRBD2 matches 7 bases. The germline gives CDR1 SNHLY, CDR2 FYNNEI. V shed 6 bases, J shed 6 bases, and the junction held 6 bases outside the gene matches. The CDR3 contains 13 residues. In nucleotides, the CDR3 is TGTGCCAGCAGGGAGACTAGCTTTGATACGCAGTATTTT. This gives the protein CASRETSFDTQYF. Supplemented by reference TRBV2 and TRBJ2-3, the full variable domain reads EPEVTQTPSHQVTQMGQEVILRCVPISNHLYFYWYRQILGQKVEFLVSFYNNEISEKSEIFDDQFSVERPDGSNFTLKIRSTKLEDSAMYFCASRETSFDTQYFGPGTRLTVL.

The V and J genes are TRBV20-1 and TRBJ2-1, with a tentative D call TRBD1 (5 bases). The CDR3 spans 10 residues. V was pared by 1 base and J by 12 bases, with 7 bases between. Germline CDR1 reads DFQATT; CDR2 reads SNEGSKA (reference sequence). The CDR3 bases are TGCAGTGCTAGAGCAGGGTGGCAGTTCTTC. Protein sequence: CSARAGWQFF.